This TCR beta chain was sequenced in a study of T cells after yellow fever vaccination. Generation of TCR cDNA used 5'RACE template switching (which added a universal primer site and UMIs). One entry per CDR3 protein results from TCRdb running MiXCR on the 5' RACE reads. The data contain 300,000 to 350,000 distinct CDR3 sequences, roughly 10% of them singletons. V shed 6 bases and J 7 bases; nucleotides not matched to a gene: 17. The germline gives CDR1 MNHEY, CDR2 SVGAGI. This CDR3 comprises 17 residues. Overall study findings and caveats: The presence of abundant clonotypes contaminating from the bulk population was possible in FACS-sorted repertoires.

This clonotype appeared a few times. The antigen remains unidentified. The source material was CD4+ T cells sorted from PBMCs, sampled 45 days after the yellow fever booster vaccination. This TCR was sampled from a man aged 18 to 30 who received the YFV17D yellow fever vaccine. The V gene is TRBV6-5, the J gene TRBJ1-4; TRBD1 agrees at 7 bases. CDR3 residues: CASSPKTNRGAGEKLFF. The CDR3 DNA follows: TGTGCCAGCAGCCCTAAAACTAACAGGGGAGCTGGTGAAAAACTGTTTTTT.